This T cell receptor (beta chain) was identified during a study of T cells expressing NK-cell markers. Turning to the study itself: Repertoires of TCR beta were obtained from T cells sorted as CD3+CD56+NKG2C+, CD3+CD56+NKG2C- and CD3+CD56-NKG2C+. In the group of eight sequenced donors, seven were HCMV-seropositive and one was seronegative.

TCRdb re-analyzed the 5' RACE reads; it lists each CDR3 protein once, without DNA. Across about 390,000 distinct CDR3 sequences, the top ten clones capture 9.5% to 12% of the sample. Details on this clonotype: Its antigen is not identified.

Germline V gene data show CDR1 as SEHNR and CDR2 as FQNEAQ (reference sequence). The CDR3 has 17 residues. Study-wide results and limits: Dominance of the CD3+CD56-NKG2C+ fraction by these clonotypes also held in several donors.

The sequence was obtained from a woman between 45 and 65 years old in good health. This chain joins TRBV7-9 and TRBJ2-3; TCRdb's assignment of TRBD1 cannot be checked, as there is no DNA. Input material: blood T cells: a sorted CD56 or NKG2C T cell subset, CD4+ or CD8+ T cells, or bulk PBMC T cells (not recorded which). The CDR3 reads CASSLGPTGVPTDTQYF.